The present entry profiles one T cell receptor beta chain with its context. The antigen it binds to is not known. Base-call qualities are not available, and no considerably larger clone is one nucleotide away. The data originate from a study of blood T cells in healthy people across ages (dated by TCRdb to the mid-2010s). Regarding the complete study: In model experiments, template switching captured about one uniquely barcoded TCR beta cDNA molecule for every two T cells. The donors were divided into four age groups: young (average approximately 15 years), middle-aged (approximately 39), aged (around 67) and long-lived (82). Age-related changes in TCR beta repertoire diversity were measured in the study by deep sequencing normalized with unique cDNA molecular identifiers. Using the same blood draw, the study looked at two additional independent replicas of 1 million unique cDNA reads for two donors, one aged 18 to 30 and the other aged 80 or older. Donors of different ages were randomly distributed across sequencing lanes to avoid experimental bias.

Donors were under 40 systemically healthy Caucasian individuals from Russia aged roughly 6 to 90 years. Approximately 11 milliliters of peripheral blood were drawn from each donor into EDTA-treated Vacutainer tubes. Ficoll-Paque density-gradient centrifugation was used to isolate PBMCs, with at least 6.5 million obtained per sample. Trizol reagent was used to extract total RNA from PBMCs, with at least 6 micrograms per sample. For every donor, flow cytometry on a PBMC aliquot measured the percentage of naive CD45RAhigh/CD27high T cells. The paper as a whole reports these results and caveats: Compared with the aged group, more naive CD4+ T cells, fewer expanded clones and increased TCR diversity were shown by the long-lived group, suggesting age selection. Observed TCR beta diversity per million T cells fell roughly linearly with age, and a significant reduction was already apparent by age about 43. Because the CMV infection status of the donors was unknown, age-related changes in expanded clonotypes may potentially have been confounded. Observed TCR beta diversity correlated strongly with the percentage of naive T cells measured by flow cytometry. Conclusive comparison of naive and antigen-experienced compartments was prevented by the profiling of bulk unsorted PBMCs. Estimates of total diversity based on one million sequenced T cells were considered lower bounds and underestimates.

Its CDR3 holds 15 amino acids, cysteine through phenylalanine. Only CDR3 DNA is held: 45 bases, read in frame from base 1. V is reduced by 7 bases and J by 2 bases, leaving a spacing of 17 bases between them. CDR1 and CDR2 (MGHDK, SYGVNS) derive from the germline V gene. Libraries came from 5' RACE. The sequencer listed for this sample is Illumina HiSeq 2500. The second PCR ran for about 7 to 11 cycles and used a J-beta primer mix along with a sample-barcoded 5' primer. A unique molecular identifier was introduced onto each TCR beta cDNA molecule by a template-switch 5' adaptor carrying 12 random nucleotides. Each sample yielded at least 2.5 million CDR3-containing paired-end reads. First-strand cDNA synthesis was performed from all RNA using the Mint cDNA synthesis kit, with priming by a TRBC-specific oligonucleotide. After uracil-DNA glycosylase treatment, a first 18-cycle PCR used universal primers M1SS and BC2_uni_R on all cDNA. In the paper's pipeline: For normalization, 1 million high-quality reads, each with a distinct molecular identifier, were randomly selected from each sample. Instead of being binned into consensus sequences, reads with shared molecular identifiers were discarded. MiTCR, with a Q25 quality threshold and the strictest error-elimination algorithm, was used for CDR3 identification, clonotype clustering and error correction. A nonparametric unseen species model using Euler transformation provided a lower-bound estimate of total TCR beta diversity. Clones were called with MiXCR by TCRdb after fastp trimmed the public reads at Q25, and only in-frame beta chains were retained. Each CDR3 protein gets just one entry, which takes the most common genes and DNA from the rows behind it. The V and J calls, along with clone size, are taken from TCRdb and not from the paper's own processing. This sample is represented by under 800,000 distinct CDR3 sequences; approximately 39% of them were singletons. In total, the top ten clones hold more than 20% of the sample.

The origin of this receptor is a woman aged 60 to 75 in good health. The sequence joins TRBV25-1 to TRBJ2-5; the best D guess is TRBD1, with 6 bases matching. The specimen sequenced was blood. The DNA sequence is TGTGCCAGCACCATAAATCAGGGGTTACAAGAGACCCAGTACTTC. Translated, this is CASTINQGLQETQYF. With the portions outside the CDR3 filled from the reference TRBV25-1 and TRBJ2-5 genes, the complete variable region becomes EADIYQTPRYLVIGTGKKITLECSQTMGHDKMYWYQQDPGMELHLIHYSYGVNSTEKGDLSSESTVSRIRTEHFPLTLESARPSHTSQYLCASTINQGLQETQYFGPGTRLLVL.